This T cell receptor beta chain was sequenced during a study of cytomegalovirus exposure and HLA in healthy donors. CDR1 is MNHNY, CDR2 SVGAGI, per germline (reference sequence). V was clipped by 7 bases and J by 2 bases; unmatched bases: 7. CDR3 length: 16 amino acids. Researchers ran the PCR with 60 Vbeta and 13 Jbeta primers. Generated by immunoSEQ multiplex PCR, the TCRdb table keeps only in-frame clones and is missing some. The table records 90,000 to 100,000 clones, less than 9.5% of them present only once. This receptor was taken from a man between 50 and 59 years old in good health and CMV-seropositive. The sequenced sample consisted of PBMCs. The rearrangement uses TRBV6-6 and TRBJ2-3, with TRBD2 identical over 12 bases. The CDR3 region has the DNA TGTGCCAGCACCTCACTAGCGGGAGGCGCCACAGATACGCAGTATTTT. Translation: CASTSLAGGATDTQYF.